The present T cell receptor beta chain was sequenced within a study of cytomegalovirus exposure and HLA in healthy donors. CDR3 length: 16 amino acids. CDR1 is MRHNA and CDR2 is SNTAGT in the germline V gene. V was clipped by 8 bases and J by 6 bases; unmatched bases: 16. The PCR had 60 Vbeta and 13 Jbeta primers. Here immunoSEQ multiplex PCR was the method, and the copy in TCRdb shows in-frame clones only, minus some. This table holds about 96,000 clones. The rearrangement links TRBV6-4 to TRBJ1-2; 9 positions match TRBD1. The clonotype was recovered from a young woman in good health and CMV-seronegative. The specimen was PBMCs. For the CDR3, the DNA is TGTGCCAGCCCACCGGGAGGATTACAGGGGGCTGATGGCTACACCTTC. This gives the protein CASPPGGLQGADGYTF.